A selection of T cell receptor beta chains follows, all from one sample in a study of CD8 T cells in ankylosing spondylitis. TCRdb re-called the 5' RACE reads with MiXCR, one entry per CDR3 protein. The sample holds 700,000 to 1,000,000 distinct CDR3 sequences; approximately 10% are singletons and the top ten take more than 0.5%. The sequenced sample consisted of blood, either unsorted or a sorted T cell fraction (not recorded which). The receptors were gathered from a male donor with ankylosing spondylitis. Both conserved end residues are part of each CDR3. The D gene is left open where the match is weak. The size entry is marked missing in some rows and otherwise reads once, few, many or a size class.

abundance	d_gene	j_gene	v_gene	CDR3aa	CDR3nt
.	TRBD2	TRBJ2-3	TRBV4-3	CASSRLLVPGLATDTQYF	TGCGCCAGCAGCCGGCTCCTAGTACCGGGACTAGCAACAGATACGCAGTATTTT
many	TRBD1	TRBJ1-1	TRBV20-1	CSASEPGQYSNTEAFF	TGCAGTGCTTCCGAACCGGGACAGTACTCGAACACTGAAGCTTTCTTT
few	TRBD1	TRBJ2-7	TRBV29-1	CSVGPRGNSYEQYF	TGCAGCGTTGGTCCCAGGGGGAATTCCTACGAGCAGTACTTC
few	TRBD1	TRBJ2-5	TRBV24-1	CATSDRQGKTQYF	TGTGCCACCAGTGATCGACAGGGCAAGACCCAGTACTTC
many	TRBD1	TRBJ1-5	TRBV12-3/TRBV12-4	CASSPQGWDQPQHF	TGTGCCAGCAGTCCACAGGGGTGGGATCAGCCCCAGCATTTT
few	TRBD1	TRBJ2-4	TRBV10-3	CAISGRTGNIQYF	TGTGCCATCAGTGGCCGGACAGGGAACATTCAGTACTTC
few	.	TRBJ2-7	TRBV20-1	CSAPNLGYEQYF	TGCAGTGCTCCAAATCTAGGCTACGAGCAGTACTTC
.	TRBD1	TRBJ1-2	TRBV6-4	CASLRTGLEGKNGYTF	TGTGCCAGCCTGAGGACAGGGTTAGAGGGGAAGAATGGCTACACCTTC
.	.	TRBJ1-6	TRBV4-3	CASSQGAVDSLLHF	TGCGCCAGCAGCCAAGGGGCGGTGGATTCACTCCTCCACTTT
.	.	TRBJ2-5	TRBV12-3/TRBV12-4	CASSSMGGFQETQYF	TGTGCCAGCAGTTCCATGGGGGGCTTCCAAGAGACCCAGTACTTC
few	.	TRBJ2-4	TRBV4-3	CASSPLFKTRAKNIQYF	TGCGCCAGCAGCCCCCTTTTTAAAACGAGAGCCAAAAACATTCAGTACTTC
.	.	TRBJ1-2	TRBV7-9	CASSPLERGNYGYTF	TGTGCCAGCAGCCCACTCGAGAGGGGGAACTATGGCTACACCTTC
few	TRBD1	TRBJ2-7	TRBV18	CASSATGDGQYF	TGTGCCAGCTCCGCCACAGGGGACGGGCAGTACTTC
.	.	TRBJ2-7	TRBV19	CASRSPGTYEQYF	TGTGCCAGTCGTTCGCCAGGGACCTACGAGCAGTACTTC
many	.	TRBJ1-1	TRBV6-2/TRBV6-3	CASKSRGVAMNTEAFF	TGTGCCAGCAAGTCCCGCGGGGTCGCCATGAACACTGAAGCTTTCTTT
.	.	TRBJ2-3	TRBV29-1	CSVEMSTTDTQYF	TGCAGCGTTGAAATGAGCACCACAGATACGCAGTATTTT
.	.	TRBJ1-2	TRBV28	CAAVEGSGYTF	TGTGCAGCCGTAGAGGGGAGTGGCTACACCTTC
.	.	TRBJ2-3	TRBV28	CASSAQGHTDTQYF	TGTGCCAGCAGTGCCCAGGGACACACAGATACGCAGTATTTT
few	TRBD1	TRBJ2-2	TRBV6-1	CASRGQITGELFF	TGTGCCAGCAGGGGACAGATCACCGGGGAGCTGTTTTTT
.	TRBD2	TRBJ2-3	TRBV5-1	CASSLEGGGSGTDTQYF	TGCGCCAGCAGCTTGGAAGGCGGGGGATCCGGCACAGATACGCAGTATTTT
few	.	TRBJ2-6	TRBV2	CASRRGTSSGANVLTF	TGTGCCAGCAGGAGGGGTACTTCCTCTGGGGCCAACGTCCTGACTTTC
.	.	TRBJ2-5	TRBV7-2	CASSLRGRGGGETQYF	TGTGCCAGCAGCTTAAGGGGCAGGGGTGGAGGTGAGACCCAGTACTTC
few	.	TRBJ1-1	TRBV29-1	CSARSIGGSEAFF	TGCAGCGCCCGAAGCATTGGGGGCTCTGAAGCTTTCTTT
once	.	TRBJ1-1	TRBV11-1	CASSLAAGEYTEAFF	TGTGCCAGCAGCTTAGCGGCGGGGGAGTACACTGAAGCTTTCTTT